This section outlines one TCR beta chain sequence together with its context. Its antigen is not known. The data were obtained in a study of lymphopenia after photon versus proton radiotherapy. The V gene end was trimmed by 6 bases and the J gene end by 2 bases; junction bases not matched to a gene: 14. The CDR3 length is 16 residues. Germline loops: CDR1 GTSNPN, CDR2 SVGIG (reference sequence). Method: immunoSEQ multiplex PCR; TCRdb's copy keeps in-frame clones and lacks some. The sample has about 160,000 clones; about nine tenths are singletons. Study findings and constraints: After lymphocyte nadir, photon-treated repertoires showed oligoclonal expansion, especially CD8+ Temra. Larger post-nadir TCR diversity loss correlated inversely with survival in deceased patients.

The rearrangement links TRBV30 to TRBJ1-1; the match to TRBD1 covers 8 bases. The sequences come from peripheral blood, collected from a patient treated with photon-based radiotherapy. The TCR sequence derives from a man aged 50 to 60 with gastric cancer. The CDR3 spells CACLTGVMRKNTEAFF. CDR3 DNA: TGTGCCTGTTTGACAGGGGTAATGAGGAAAAACACTGAAGCTTTCTTT.